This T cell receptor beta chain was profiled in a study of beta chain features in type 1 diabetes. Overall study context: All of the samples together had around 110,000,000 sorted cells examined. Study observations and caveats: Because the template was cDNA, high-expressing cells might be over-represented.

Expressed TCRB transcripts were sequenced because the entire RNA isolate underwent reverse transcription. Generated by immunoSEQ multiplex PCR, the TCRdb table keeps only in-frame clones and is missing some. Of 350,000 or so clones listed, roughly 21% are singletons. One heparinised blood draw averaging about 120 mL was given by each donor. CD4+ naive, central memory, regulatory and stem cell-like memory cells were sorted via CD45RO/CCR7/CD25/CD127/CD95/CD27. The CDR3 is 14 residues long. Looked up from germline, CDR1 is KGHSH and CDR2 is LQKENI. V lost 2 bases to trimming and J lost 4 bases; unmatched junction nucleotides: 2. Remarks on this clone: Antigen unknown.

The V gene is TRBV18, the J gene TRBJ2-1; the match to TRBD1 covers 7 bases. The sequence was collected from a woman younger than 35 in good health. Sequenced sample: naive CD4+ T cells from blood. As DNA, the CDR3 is TGTGCCAGCTCACCAAGGACAGGTTACAATGAGCAGTTCTTC. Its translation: CASSPRTGYNEQFF.